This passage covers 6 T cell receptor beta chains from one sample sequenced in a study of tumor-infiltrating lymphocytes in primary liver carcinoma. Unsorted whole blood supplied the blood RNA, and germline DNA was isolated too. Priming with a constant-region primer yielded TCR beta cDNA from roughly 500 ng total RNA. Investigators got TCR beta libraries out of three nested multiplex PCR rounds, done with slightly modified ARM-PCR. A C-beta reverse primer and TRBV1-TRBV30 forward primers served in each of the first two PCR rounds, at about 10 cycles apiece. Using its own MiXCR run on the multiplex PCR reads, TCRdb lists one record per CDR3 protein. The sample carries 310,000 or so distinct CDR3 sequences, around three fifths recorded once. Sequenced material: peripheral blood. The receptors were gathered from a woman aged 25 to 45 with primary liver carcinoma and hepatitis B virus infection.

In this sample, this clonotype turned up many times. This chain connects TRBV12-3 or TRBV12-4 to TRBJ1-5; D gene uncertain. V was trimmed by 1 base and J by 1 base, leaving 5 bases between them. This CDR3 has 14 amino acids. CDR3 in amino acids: CASSLEKSNQPQHF. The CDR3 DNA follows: TGTGCCAGCAGTTTAGAGAAAAGCAATCAGCCCCAGCATTTT.

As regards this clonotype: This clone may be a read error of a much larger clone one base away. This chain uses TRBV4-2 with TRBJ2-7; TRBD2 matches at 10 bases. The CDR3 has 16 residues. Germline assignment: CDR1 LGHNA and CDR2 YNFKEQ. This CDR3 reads CASSQGLAKNAYEQHF. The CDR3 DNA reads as TGTGCCAGCAGCCAGGGACTAGCGAAAAATGCCTACGAGCAGCACTTC.

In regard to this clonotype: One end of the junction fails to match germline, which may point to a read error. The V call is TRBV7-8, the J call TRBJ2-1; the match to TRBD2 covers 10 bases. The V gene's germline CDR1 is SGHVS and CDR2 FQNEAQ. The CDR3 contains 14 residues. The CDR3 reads CASTGLAKYNEQLF. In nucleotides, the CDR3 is TGTGCCAGCACGGGACTAGCGAAATACAATGAGCAGTTATTC.

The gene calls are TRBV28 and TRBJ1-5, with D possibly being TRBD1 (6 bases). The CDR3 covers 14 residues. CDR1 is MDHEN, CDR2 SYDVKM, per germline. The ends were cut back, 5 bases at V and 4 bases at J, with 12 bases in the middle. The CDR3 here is CASSLTGLNQPQHF. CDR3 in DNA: TGTGCCAGCAGTCTCACAGGGCTAAATCAGCCCCAGCATTTT.

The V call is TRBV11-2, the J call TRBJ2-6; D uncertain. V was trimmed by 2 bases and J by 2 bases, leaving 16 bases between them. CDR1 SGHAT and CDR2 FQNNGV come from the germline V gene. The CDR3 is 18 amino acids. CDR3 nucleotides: TGTGCCAGCAGCTTAAGGGAAGGGATAGCTGCTGGGGCCAACGTCCTGACTTTC. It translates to CASSLREGIAAGANVLTF.

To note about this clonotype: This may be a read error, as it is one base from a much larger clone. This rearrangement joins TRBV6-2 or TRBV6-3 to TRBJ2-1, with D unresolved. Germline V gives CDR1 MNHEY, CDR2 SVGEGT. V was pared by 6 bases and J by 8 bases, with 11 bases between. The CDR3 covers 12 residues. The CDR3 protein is CASSRGLYEQFF. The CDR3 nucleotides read TGTGCCAGCAGCCGAGGCCTCTATGAGCAGTTCTTC.